The sequence of this T cell receptor beta chain was determined in a study of T-cell memory formation after mild COVID-19. The CDR3 is 15 residues long. After removal of 6 bases from V and 0 bases from J, the junction contained 7 bases not matched to a gene. Germline lookup yields CDR1 DFQATT and CDR2 SNEGSKA (reference sequence). TCRdb recomputed calls from the 5' RACE reads with MiXCR, one row per CDR3 protein. Among around 300,000 distinct CDR3 sequences listed, 14% were seen once. This clonotype was counted many times. The sample consisted of PBMCs or a T cell subset sorted from them (not recorded which). The TCR comes from a man aged 18 to 30 who had mild COVID-19 (a few samples of this study predate the infection). Cell type and time point are not known. The chain joins TRBV20-1 to TRBJ1-5; 8 positions agree with TRBD1. CDR3 sequence: CSAKTGAYSNQPQHF. CDR3 in DNA: TGCAGTGCCAAGACAGGGGCGTATAGCAATCAGCCCCAGCATTTT.